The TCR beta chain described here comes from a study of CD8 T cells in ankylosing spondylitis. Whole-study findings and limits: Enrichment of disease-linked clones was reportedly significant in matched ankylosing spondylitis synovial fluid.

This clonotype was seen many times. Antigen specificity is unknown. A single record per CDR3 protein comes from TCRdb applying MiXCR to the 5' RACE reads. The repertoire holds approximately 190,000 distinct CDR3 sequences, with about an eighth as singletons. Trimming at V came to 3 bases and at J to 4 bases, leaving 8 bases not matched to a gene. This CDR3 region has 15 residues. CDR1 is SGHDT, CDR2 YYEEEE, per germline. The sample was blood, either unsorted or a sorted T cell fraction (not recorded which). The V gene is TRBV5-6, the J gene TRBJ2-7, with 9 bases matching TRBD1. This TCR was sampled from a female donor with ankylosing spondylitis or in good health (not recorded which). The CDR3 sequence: CASSSGQGRSYEQYF. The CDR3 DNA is TGTGCCAGCAGCTCGGGACAGGGTCGTTCTTACGAGCAGTACTTC.